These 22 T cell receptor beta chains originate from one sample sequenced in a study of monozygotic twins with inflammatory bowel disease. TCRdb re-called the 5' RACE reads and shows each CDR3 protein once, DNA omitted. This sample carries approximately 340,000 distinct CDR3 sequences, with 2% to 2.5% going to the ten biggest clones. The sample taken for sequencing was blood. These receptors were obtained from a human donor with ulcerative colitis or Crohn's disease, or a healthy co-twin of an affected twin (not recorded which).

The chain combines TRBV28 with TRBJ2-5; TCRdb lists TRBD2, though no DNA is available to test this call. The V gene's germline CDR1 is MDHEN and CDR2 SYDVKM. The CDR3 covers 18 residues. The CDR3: CASSFAETGLAFQEPQYF.

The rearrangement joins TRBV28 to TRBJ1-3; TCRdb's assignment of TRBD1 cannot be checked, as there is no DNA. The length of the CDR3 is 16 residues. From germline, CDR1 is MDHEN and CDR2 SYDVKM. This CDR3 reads CASSPTHFDRGHTIYF.

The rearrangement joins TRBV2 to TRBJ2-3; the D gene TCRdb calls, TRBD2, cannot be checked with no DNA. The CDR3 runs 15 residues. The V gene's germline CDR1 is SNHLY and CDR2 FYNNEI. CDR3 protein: CASSSLAGGVDTQYF.

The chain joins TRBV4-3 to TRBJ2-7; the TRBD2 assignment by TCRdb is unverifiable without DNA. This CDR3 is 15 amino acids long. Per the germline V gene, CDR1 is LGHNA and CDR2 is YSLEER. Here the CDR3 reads CASSHPPTASTEQYF.

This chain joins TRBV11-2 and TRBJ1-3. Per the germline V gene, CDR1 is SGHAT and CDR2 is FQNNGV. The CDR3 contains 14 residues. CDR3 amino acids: CASSPGSNGNTIYF.

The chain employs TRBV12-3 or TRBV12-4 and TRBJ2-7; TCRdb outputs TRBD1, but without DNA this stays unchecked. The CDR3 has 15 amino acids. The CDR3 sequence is CASSPRQVTTYEQYF.

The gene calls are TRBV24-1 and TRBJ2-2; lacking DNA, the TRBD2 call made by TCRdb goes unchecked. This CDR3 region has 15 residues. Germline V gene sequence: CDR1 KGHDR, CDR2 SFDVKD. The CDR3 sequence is CATKDPKVAPGELFF.

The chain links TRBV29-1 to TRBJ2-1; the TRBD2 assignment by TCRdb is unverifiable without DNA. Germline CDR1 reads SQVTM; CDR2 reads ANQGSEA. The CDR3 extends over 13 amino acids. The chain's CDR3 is CSGGTSGLNEQFF.

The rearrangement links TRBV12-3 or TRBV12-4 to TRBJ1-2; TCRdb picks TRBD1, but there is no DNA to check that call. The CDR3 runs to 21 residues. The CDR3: CASSFRNPFGWTGEKVYGYTF.

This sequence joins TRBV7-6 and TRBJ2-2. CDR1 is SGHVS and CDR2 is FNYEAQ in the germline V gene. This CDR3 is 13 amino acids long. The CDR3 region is CASSLAATGELFF.

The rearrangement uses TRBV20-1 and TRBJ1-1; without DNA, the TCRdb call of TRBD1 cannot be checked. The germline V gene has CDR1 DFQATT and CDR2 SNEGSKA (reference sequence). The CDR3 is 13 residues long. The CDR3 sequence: CSATGTGDTEAFF.

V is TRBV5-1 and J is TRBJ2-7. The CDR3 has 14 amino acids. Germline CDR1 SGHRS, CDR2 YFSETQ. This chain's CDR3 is CASSLQGGSYEQYF.

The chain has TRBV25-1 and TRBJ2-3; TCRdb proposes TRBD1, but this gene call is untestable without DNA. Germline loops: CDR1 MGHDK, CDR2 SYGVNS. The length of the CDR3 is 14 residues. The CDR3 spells CASSDAQGTDTQYF.

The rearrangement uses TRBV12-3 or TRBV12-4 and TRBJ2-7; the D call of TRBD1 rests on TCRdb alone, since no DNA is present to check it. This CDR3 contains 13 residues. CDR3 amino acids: CASSHDRTYEQYF.

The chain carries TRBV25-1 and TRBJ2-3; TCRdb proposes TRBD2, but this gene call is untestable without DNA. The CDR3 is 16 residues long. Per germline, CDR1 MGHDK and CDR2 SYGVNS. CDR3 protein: CARWLLAVFYIDTQYF.

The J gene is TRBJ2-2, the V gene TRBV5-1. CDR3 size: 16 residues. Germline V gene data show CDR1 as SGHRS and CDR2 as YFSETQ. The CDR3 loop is CASSLESRLEIGELFF.

CDR3 amino acids: CSATTGVSNQPQHF. The chain has TRBV20-1 and TRBJ1-5; TCRdb gives TRBD1 as the D gene, but with no DNA this cannot be confirmed. This CDR3 spans 14 amino acids. The germline gives CDR1 DFQATT, CDR2 SNEGSKA (reference sequence).

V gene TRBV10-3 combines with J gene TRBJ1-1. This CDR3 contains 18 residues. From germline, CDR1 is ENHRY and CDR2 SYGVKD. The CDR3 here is CAISESIVSGSMNTEAFF.

The CDR3 reads CSFAMGTEAFF. The J gene is TRBJ1-1, the V gene TRBV29-1. This CDR3 is built from 11 residues. The germline CDR1 and CDR2 sequences are SQVTM and ANQGSEA.

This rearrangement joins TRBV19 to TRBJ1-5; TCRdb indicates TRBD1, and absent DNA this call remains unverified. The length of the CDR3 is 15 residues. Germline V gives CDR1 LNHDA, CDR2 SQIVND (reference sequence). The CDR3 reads CASSIDNTRGQPQHF. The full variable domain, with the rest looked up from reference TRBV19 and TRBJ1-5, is DGGITQSPKYLFRKEGQNVTLSCEQNLNHDAMYWYRQDPGQGLRLIYYSQIVNDFQKGDIAEGYSVSREKKESFPLTVTSAQKNPTAFYLCASSIDNTRGQPQHFGDGTRLSIL.

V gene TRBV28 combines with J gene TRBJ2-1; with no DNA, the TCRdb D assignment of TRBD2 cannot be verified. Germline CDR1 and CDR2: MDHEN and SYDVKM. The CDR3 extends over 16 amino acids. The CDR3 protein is CASSSSAAGAYNEQFF. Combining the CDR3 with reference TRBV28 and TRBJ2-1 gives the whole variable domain DVKVTQSSRYLVKRTGEKVFLECVQDMDHENMFWYRQDPGLGLRLIYFSYDVKMKEKGDIPEGYSVSREKKERFSLILESASTNQTSMYLCASSSSAAGAYNEQFFGPGTRLTVL.

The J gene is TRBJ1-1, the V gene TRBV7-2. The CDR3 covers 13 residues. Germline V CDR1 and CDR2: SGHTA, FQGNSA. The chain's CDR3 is CASSFTEWTEAFF. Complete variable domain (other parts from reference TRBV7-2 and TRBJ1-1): GAGVSQSPSNKVTEKGKDVELRCDPISGHTALYWYRQSLGQGLEFLIYFQGNSAPDKSGLPSDRFSAERTGGSVSTLTIQRTQQEDSAVYLCASSFTEWTEAFFGQGTRLTVV.